This TCR beta chain was sequenced during a study of T cell clusters in autoimmune cytopenias. TRB was amplified from about 270 ng of peripheral blood genomic DNA per sample. TRB rearrangements were amplified by touch-down multiplex PCR with mixed TRB-A/B primers. For each CDR3 protein, TCRdb gives one entry from its re-call of the multiplex PCR reads, without DNA. The sample includes about 2,700 distinct CDR3 sequences. The CDR3 totals 16 residues. The germline V gene encodes CDR1 LNHDA and CDR2 SQIVND (reference sequence). This clonotype is classed as medium-sized (0.01 to 0.1%) by frequency. This sample was shared with a second study, whose subject was T cell repertoires in aging, cancer and after chemotherapy. That publication notes: About 10 million TCR reads made up the full dataset. The repertoire data cannot show anything about immunological memory following chemotherapy.

The chain has TRBV19 and TRBJ2-1; TCRdb returns TRBD1, unconfirmable since there is no DNA. The TCR comes from a human donor with an autoimmune cytopenia or autoimmune hepatitis (not recorded which). Specimen: peripheral blood. The CDR3 protein is CASSPGAQPNRDEQFF.